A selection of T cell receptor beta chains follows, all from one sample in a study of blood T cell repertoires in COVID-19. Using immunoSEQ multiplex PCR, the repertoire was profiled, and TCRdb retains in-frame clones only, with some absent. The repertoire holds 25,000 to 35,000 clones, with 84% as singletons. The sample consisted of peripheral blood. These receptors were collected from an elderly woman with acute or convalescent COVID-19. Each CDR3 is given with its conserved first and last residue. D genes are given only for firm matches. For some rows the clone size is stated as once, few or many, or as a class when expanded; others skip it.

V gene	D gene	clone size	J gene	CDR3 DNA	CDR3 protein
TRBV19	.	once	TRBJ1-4	TGTGCCAGTAGTATTTTCAGGGAGGATGAAAAACTGTTTTTT	CASSIFREDEKLFF
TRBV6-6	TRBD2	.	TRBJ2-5	TGTGCCAGCAGGCTACTAGCGGGGGGCCAAGAGACCCAGTACTTC	CASRLLAGGQETQYF
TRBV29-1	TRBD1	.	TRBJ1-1	TGCAGCGTCGGACAGGGGGCGGCTGAAGCTTTCTTT	CSVGQGAAEAFF
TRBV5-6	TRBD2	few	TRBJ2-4	TGTGCCAGCAGCATTAGCGGGGGGCCCAAAAACATTCAGTACTTC	CASSISGGPKNIQYF
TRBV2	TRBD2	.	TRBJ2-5	TGTGCCAGCAGTGAATCCGCGGCGGGGGACCAAGAGACCCAGTACTTC	CASSESAAGDQETQYF
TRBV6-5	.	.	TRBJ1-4	TGTGCCAGCAGTCCGCTAGGACAGAACTCGGAACTGTTTTTT	CASSPLGQNSELFF
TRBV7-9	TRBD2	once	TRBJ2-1	TGTGCCAGCAGCTACCTAGCGGGATATTCCAATGAGCAGTTCTTC	CASSYLAGYSNEQFF
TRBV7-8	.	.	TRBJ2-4	TGTGCCAGCAGCCTCCCTAAAAACATTCAGTACTTC	CASSLPKNIQYF
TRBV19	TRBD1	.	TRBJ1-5	TGTGCCAGTAGTATTGGGACAGGAGGCAATCAGCCCCAGCATTTT	CASSIGTGGNQPQHF
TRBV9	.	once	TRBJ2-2	TGTGCCAGCAGCCGACAGCGTGGGGCCGGGGAGCTGTTTTTT	CASSRQRGAGELFF
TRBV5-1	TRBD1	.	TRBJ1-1	TGCGCCAGCAGCTTGGACAGGGGGACTGAAGCTTTCTTT	CASSLDRGTEAFF
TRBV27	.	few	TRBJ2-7	TGTGCCAGCAGCCCCAAAACCAGCTCCTACGAGCAGTACTTC	CASSPKTSSYEQYF
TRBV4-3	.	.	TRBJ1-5	TGCGCCAGCAGCCAAGAAAGAGGGGGTCAGCCCCAGCATTTT	CASSQERGGQPQHF
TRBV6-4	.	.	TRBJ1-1	TGTGCCAGCAGTGACTTTCCGGGGGACACTGAAGCTTTCTTT	CASSDFPGDTEAFF